This T cell receptor beta chain was documented in a study of cytomegalovirus exposure and HLA in healthy donors. The primer mix had 60 Vbeta and 13 Jbeta primers. Profiled with immunoSEQ multiplex PCR; TCRdb holds only in-frame clones, not every one. The sample includes about 160,000 clones, about 84% of them seen just once. The germline gives CDR1 LNHDA, CDR2 SQIVND (reference sequence). The CDR3 sequence is 16 residues long. The V gene end was trimmed by 7 bases and the J gene end by 0 bases; junction bases not matched to a gene: 8. Sequenced input: PBMCs. V usage is TRBV19 and J usage is TRBJ2-2, with 7 nucleotides matching TRBD1. The TCR was taken from a man aged 45-60 years in good health and CMV-seropositive. The CDR3 DNA reads as TGTGCCAGTAAGACAGGGTCCGTATCGAACACCGGGGAGCTGTTTTTT. It codes for CASKTGSVSNTGELFF. The full variable domain, with the rest looked up from reference TRBV19 and TRBJ2-2, is DGGITQSPKYLFRKEGQNVTLSCEQNLNHDAMYWYRQDPGQGLRLIYYSQIVNDFQKGDIAEGYSVSREKKESFPLTVTSAQKNPTAFYLCASKTGSVSNTGELFFGEGSRLTVL.